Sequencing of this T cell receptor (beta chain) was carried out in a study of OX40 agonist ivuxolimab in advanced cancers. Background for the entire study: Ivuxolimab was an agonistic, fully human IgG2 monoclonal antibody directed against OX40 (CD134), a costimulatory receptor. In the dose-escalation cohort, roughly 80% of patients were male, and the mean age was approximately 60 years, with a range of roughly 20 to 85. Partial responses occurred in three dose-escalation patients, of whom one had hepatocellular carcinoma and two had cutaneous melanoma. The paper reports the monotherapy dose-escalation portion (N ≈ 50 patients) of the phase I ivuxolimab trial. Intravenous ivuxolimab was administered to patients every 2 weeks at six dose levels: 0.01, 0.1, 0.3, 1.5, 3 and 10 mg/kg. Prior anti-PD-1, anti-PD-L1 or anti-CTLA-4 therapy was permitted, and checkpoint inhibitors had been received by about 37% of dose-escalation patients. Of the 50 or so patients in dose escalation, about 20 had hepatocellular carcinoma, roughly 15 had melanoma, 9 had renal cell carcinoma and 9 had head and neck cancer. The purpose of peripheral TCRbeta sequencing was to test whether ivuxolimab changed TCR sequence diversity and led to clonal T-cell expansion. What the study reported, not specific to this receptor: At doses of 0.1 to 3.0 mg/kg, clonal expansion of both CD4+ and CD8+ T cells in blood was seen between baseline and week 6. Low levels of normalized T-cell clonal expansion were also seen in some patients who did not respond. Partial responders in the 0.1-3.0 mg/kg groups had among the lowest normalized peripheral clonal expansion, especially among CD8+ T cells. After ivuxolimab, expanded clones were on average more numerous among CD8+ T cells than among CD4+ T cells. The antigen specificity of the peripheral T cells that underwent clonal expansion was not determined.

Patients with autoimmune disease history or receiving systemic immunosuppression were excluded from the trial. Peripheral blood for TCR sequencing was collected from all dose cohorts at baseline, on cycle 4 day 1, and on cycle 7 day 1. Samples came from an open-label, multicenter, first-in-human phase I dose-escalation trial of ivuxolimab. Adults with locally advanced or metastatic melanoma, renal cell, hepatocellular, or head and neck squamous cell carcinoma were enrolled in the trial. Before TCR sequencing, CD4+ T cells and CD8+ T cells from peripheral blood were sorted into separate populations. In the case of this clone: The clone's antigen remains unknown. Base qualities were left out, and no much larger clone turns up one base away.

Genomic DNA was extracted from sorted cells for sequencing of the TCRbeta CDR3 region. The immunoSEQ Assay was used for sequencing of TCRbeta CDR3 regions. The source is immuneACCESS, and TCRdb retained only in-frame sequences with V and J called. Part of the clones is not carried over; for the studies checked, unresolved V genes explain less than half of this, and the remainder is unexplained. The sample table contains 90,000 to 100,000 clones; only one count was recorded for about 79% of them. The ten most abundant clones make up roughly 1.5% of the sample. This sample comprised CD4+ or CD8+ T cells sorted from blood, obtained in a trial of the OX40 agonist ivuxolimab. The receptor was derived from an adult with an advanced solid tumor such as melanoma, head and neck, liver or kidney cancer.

The base sequence is TGTGCCAGCAGCGTAGATAACTGGAATGAGCAGTTCTTC. This is translated as CASSVDNWNEQFF. This sequence uses TRBV9 and TRBJ2-1, with the identity of the D gene unclear. The CDR3, cysteine through phenylalanine, is 13 amino acids long. Here the CDR3 DNA is all that survives: 39 bases in frame from base 1. Trimming costs V 0 bases and J 7 bases, and their ends lie 8 bases apart. CDR1 and CDR2, looked up from the germline V gene, are SGDLS and YYNGEE.